This T cell receptor beta chain originates from a study of cytomegalovirus exposure and HLA in healthy donors. Findings of the study overall: In an earlier analysis, in about 530 donors, most V segments appeared productive either ~90% or ~30% of the time.

CDR3 length: 14 residues. PCR was performed using 60 Vbeta and 13 Jbeta primers. TCRdb's table, derived via immunoSEQ multiplex PCR, lists solely in-frame clones and lacks some. The sample yields around 200,000 clones, approximately 83% seen once. Notes on this clone: Its antigen is not identified.

The gene calls are TRBV21-1 and TRBJ1-5; TRBD1 reflects the table's D call only, with no check against the DNA. TRBV21-1 is assigned pseudogene status. The sequence came from a girl aged 10-17 years in good health and CMV-seronegative. The sequencing sample was made of PBMCs. The CDR3 here is CASSGWSGDQPQHF. In DNA form, the CDR3 reads TGTGCCAGCAGTGGATGGTCAGGGGATCAGCCCCAGCATTTT.